The rows below give T cell receptor beta chains drawn from one sample of a study of T cell responses to AZD1222 COVID-19 vaccine. Clones were read by immunoSEQ multiplex PCR, and TCRdb kept only the in-frame ones, dropping some. The repertoire holds more than 95,000 clones, with roughly nine tenths as singletons. This sample comprised peripheral blood, obtained on day 0 of AZD1222 vaccination. These TCRs come from an adult in good health. The CDR3 runs from the conserved cysteine through the conserved F or W. The order of the fields is V gene, J gene, CDR3 length, CDR3 protein.

TRBV7-2	TRBJ2-5	14	CASSLIRVGETQYF
TRBV19	TRBJ2-3	14	CASKTGEISDTQYF
TRBV28	TRBJ2-5	14	CASSLTPRQETQYF
TRBV30	TRBJ1-2	12	CAWSRQFYGYTF
TRBV27	TRBJ1-2	15	CASSPSGPANYGYTF
TRBV30	TRBJ2-7	16	CAWSIPPGQSSYEQYF
TRBV6-5	TRBJ1-1	14	CASRGTGVGTEAFF
TRBV7-9	TRBJ1-2	11	CASSGTYGYTF
TRBV18	TRBJ1-1	17	CASSPRETGRFGTEAFF
TRBV6-2/TRBV6-3	TRBJ1-1	16	CASSYNGVGLNTEAFF
TRBV11-3	TRBJ2-4	18	CASSFERGGSLAKNIQYF
TRBV4-3	TRBJ2-3	12	CASSQGHRTQYF
TRBV6-2/TRBV6-3	TRBJ2-1	15	CASSPIGTGGNEQFF
TRBV27	TRBJ2-7	14	CASSPGTGGNEQYF
TRBV4-1	TRBJ2-7	12	CASSQDGYEQYF
TRBV19	TRBJ2-7	14	CASSRGVGSYEQYF
TRBV10-3	TRBJ1-6	15	CAISESETGSSPLHF